These 10 T cell receptor beta chains were all obtained from the same sample, sequenced in a study of control samples from healthy donors and cancer patients. Some clones are missing from TCRdb's copy, which holds only in-frame ones; the method was immunoSEQ multiplex PCR. The sample lists over 10,000 clones, about 92% occurring once. The material sequenced was PBMCs. The receptor source for this set is a man older than 75 with lung cancer.

This chain connects TRBV5-1 to TRBJ2-2, with TRBD2 as a possible D gene (5 bases). Trimming left V 0 bases short and J 5 bases short, with 8 bases between. Germline CDR1 and CDR2: SGHRS and YFSETQ. The CDR3 loop spans 14 amino acids. The CDR3 DNA reads TGCGCCAGCAGCTTGGTTGCGGGTACCGGGGAGCTGTTTTTT. It specifies CASSLVAGTGELFF.

This rearrangement joins TRBV5-5 to TRBJ2-7; D not resolved. In germline, CDR1 is SGHKS, CDR2 YYEKEE (reference sequence). The CDR3 loop spans 14 amino acids. The chain's CDR3 is CASSLRGAGDERYV. In DNA, the CDR3 is TGTGCCAGCAGCTTGCGAGGTGCTGGAGACGAGCGGTACGTC.

There are a few counts of this clone. The chain links TRBV18 to TRBJ1-5; D call uncertain. Trimming took off 2 bases at V and 0 bases at J, with 5 bases between the two ends. CDR1 is KGHSH and CDR2 is LQKENI in the germline V gene. CDR3 length equals 14 residues. The CDR3 sequence: CASSPGHSNQPQHF. DNA of the CDR3: TGTGCCAGCTCACCAGGTCATAGCAATCAGCCCCAGCATTTT.

J is TRBJ2-7 and V is TRBV4-2; 8 positions match TRBD1. Trimming cost V 1 base and J 5 bases; bases outside gene matches: 4. The CDR3 consists of 14 residues. Germline CDR1 LGHNA, CDR2 YNFKEQ. Here the CDR3 reads CASSQGTGNHEQYF. The CDR3 nucleotides are TGTGCCAGCAGCCAAGGGACAGGGAACCACGAGCAGTACTTC.

The chain employs TRBV5-1 and TRBJ1-1; no clear D. The V gene's germline CDR1 is SGHRS and CDR2 YFSETQ. The V end lost 4 bases, the J end lost 1 base, and 11 bases lay between the germline ends. There are 14 residues in the CDR3. The CDR3 loop is CASSPRAPNTEAFF. The DNA for the CDR3 is TGCGCCAGCAGCCCGCGGGCCCCGAACACTGAAGCTTTCTTT.

The rearrangement joins TRBV7-3 to TRBJ2-7; D remains ambiguous. The V end was cut by 2 bases, the J end by 3 bases, with 8 bases between. Germline CDR1 SGHTA, CDR2 FQGTGA. The CDR3 contains 13 residues. The CDR3 sequence: CASSLAKGYEQYF. The CDR3 region has the DNA TGTGCCAGCAGCTTAGCAAAGGGCTACGAGCAGTACTTC.

The count of this clone is one. This chain joins TRBV7-2 and TRBJ2-3, with TRBD1 matching over 9 bases. V was clipped by 4 bases and J by 0 bases; unmatched bases: 5. The CDR3 length is 16 residues. CDR1 and CDR2 (germline): SGHTA, FQGNSA. In DNA form, the CDR3 reads TGTGCCAGCAGCTCCCCGGGACAGGGAAGCACAGATACGCAGTATTTT. Its protein is CASSSPGQGSTDTQYF.

J is TRBJ2-1 and V is TRBV5-1; 7 bases match TRBD2. This CDR3 has 13 residues. The ends lost 2 bases at V and 10 bases at J; junction bases unmatched: 6. Germline V gene lookup returns CDR1 SGHRS and CDR2 YFSETQ. CDR3 residues: CASSLRTSHEQFF. The CDR3 DNA reads TGCGCCAGCAGCTTACGGACTAGTCACGAGCAGTTCTTC.

This clone was counted once. This sequence joins TRBV5-4 and TRBJ1-1; 7 bases are shared with TRBD1. With V trimmed by 4 bases and J by 6 bases, 6 bases remained unmatched. CDR3 length equals 13 residues. Germline V gene lookup returns CDR1 SGHNT and CDR2 YYREEE (reference sequence). The CDR3 region is CASSLPGGSEAFF. DNA of the CDR3: TGTGCCAGCAGCCTACCAGGGGGGTCTGAAGCTTTCTTT.

The chain has TRBV10-3 and TRBJ1-1; tentatively, D is TRBD1 (5 bases). The CDR3 has 14 amino acids. Trimming took off 3 bases at V and 3 bases at J, with 11 bases between the two ends. Per germline, CDR1 ENHRY and CDR2 SYGVKD. CDR3 in DNA: TGTGCCATCAGTGAAATAGGGGTTCACACTGAAGCTTTCTTT. Translating gives CAISEIGVHTEAFF.